The 29 T cell receptor beta chains below were found in one sample sequenced in a study of vaccination effects on CD4 cells after COVID-19. Antigen specificity for these receptors is unknown. Profiled with immunoSEQ multiplex PCR; TCRdb holds only in-frame clones, not every one. The sample lists 50,000 to 65,000 clones, 65% to 90% occurring once. Under the ViraFEST assay, PBMC were stimulated with viral peptide pools so that antigen-specific CD4+ T cells expanded. Sequencing was performed afterwards. A roughly 11-day culture period preceded the isolation of CD4+ T cells. Sequencing was performed on CD4+ T cells from PBMCs cultured with HCoV-229E spike peptides, taken before COVID-19 vaccination. The receptors stem from a human donor who received a COVID-19 vaccine.

This clone was found a few times. V usage is TRBV4-1 and J usage is TRBJ2-3, with D unresolved. The V end was cut by 1 base, the J end by 3 bases, with 8 bases between. Germline CDR1 and CDR2: MGHRA and YSYEKL. The CDR3 loop spans 14 amino acids. This CDR3 reads CASSQVARTDTQYF. The CDR3 nucleotides read TGCGCCAGCAGCCAAGTGGCAAGAACAGATACGCAGTATTTT.

The chain carries TRBV9 and TRBJ2-3; D tentatively fits TRBD1 or TRBD2 (5 bases each). Trimming removed 3 bases from V and 0 bases from J, with 17 bases in between. The CDR3 spans 17 residues. Germline CDR1 SGDLS, CDR2 YYNGEE. The CDR3, as DNA: TGTGCCAGCAGCGAAAGAGGGGATACAGGAAGCACAGATACGCAGTATTTT. Amino acid sequence: CASSERGDTGSTDTQYF.

In this sample, this clone turned up a few times. The rearrangement uses TRBV7-9 and TRBJ2-2, with D possibly matching TRBD2 (6 bases). The CDR3 is 15 amino acids. Per the germline V gene, CDR1 is SEHNR and CDR2 is FQNEAQ (reference sequence). Between the trimmed V and J ends, which lost 0 bases and 2 bases, there was a span of 7 bases. This CDR3 reads CASSLAGTNTGELFF. The CDR3 coding sequence is TGTGCCAGCAGCTTAGCGGGGACTAACACCGGGGAGCTGTTTTTT.

In this sample, this clone turned up once. The chain combines TRBV4-3 with TRBJ2-1; D might be TRBD1 or TRBD2, each matching 5 bases. CDR3 length equals 15 residues. Germline V gives CDR1 LGHNA, CDR2 YSLEER. V lost 0 bases to trimming and J lost 10 bases, with 16 bases between them. CDR3 coding DNA: TGCGCCAGCAGCCAAGATGTAGCCGCCGGGGCCGAGCAGTTCTTC. It yields the protein CASSQDVAAGAEQFF.

The chain joins TRBV19 to TRBJ2-3, with 10 positions matching TRBD2. Germline trimming cut 5 bases from V and 2 bases from J; bases unmatched to any gene: 10. The germline CDR1 and CDR2 sequences are LNHDA and SQIVND (reference sequence). There are 17 residues in the CDR3. The CDR3 DNA is TGTGCCAGTAGTTTCCCCGGACTAGCGGAGTCCACAGATACGCAGTATTTT. Amino acids: CASSFPGLAESTDTQYF.

This clone occurred a few times. Additional DNA sequences in this sample encode the identical CDR3. The chain is built from TRBV10-3 and TRBJ1-6; D is ambiguous. Trimming removed 3 bases at V and 0 bases at J, with 9 bases between. Germline V gives CDR1 ENHRY, CDR2 SYGVKD. The CDR3 loop spans 16 amino acids. In nucleotides, the CDR3 is TGTGCCATCAGTGAAGTTGGGAGCTCCTATAATTCACCCCTCCACTTT. Its protein is CAISEVGSSYNSPLHF.

The J gene is TRBJ1-5, the V gene TRBV19; no reliable D call. The V end was cut by 3 bases, the J end by 1 base, with 7 bases between. Germline V gene data show CDR1 as LNHDA and CDR2 as SQIVND (reference sequence). The CDR3 sequence is 14 residues long. The CDR3 loop is CASSISLSNQPQHF. CDR3 in DNA: TGTGCCAGTAGTATCTCCCTGAGCAATCAGCCCCAGCATTTT.

The CDR3 sequence: CASSSWTGGNYEQYV. The CDR3 coding sequence is TGTGCCAGCAGCTCTTGGACAGGGGGTAACTACGAGCAGTACGTC. The rearrangement links TRBV5-4 to TRBJ2-7; 10 nucleotides agree with TRBD1. The CDR3 is made up of 15 amino acids. Looked up from germline, CDR1 is SGHNT and CDR2 is YYREEE (reference sequence). The V gene end was trimmed by 3 bases and the J gene end by 3 bases; junction bases not matched to a gene: 6.

This clone has just one count. The rearrangement links TRBV11-1 to TRBJ2-4; TRBD2 agrees at 8 bases. Germline loops: CDR1 SGHAT, CDR2 FQDESV (reference sequence). J was trimmed by 8 bases and V by 2 bases; bases with no gene match: 5. This CDR3 has 14 residues. This chain's CDR3 is CASSLRSGGDIQYF. CDR3 sequence (DNA): TGTGCCAGCAGCTTAAGAAGCGGGGGTGACATTCAGTACTTC. Drawing the rest from reference TRBV11-1 and TRBJ2-4, the complete variable domain is EAEVAQSPRYKITEKSQAVAFWCDPISGHATLYWYRQILGQGPELLVQFQDESVVDDSQLPKDRFSAERLKGVDSTLKIQPAELGDSAMYLCASSLRSGGDIQYFGAGTRLSVL.

The chain has TRBV19 and TRBJ2-2; 13 bases are shared with TRBD2. V lost 6 bases to trimming and J lost 4 bases; unmatched junction nucleotides: 5. The length of the CDR3 is 16 residues. CDR1 is LNHDA and CDR2 is SQIVND in the germline V gene (reference sequence). CDR3 loop: CASSRLAGGRTGELFF. CDR3 bases: TGTGCCAGTAGCAGACTAGCGGGGGGCCGCACCGGGGAGCTGTTTTTT.

The chain carries TRBV9 and TRBJ2-5, with TRBD2 matching 10 bases. Germline V CDR1 and CDR2: SGDLS, YYNGEE. The CDR3 consists of 15 residues. The V and J ends lost 3 bases and 5 bases, in that order; junction bases with no gene match: 7. In nucleotides, the CDR3 is TGTGCCAGCAGCGCGGAGCGGGGGGGCCGCGAGACCCAGTACTTC. Translating it yields CASSAERGGRETQYF.

V usage is TRBV18 and J usage is TRBJ2-1, with 7 positions matching TRBD1. The V gene end was trimmed by 1 base and the J gene end by 6 bases; junction bases not matched to a gene: 6. This CDR3 spans 15 amino acids. The germline CDR1 and CDR2 sequences are KGHSH and LQKENI. CDR3 in DNA: TGTGCCAGCTCACCACGGGACAGTCTCTTCAATGAGCAGTTCTTC. This codes for CASSPRDSLFNEQFF.

The J gene is TRBJ2-3, the V gene TRBV5-6, with TRBD1 identical over 7 bases. V dropped 0 bases and J dropped 3; count of bases not matched to a gene: 4. CDR1 is SGHDT, CDR2 YYEEEE, per germline. CDR3 length: 15 amino acids. Here the CDR3 reads CASSLDRGQTDTQYF. The DNA of the CDR3 is TGTGCCAGCAGCTTGGACAGGGGTCAGACAGATACGCAGTATTTT.

This clone showed up just once. This chain connects TRBV5-1 to TRBJ2-2, with TRBD2 as a possible D gene (6 bases). The CDR3 is 16 residues long. Trimming cost V 0 bases and J 6 bases, with 15 bases left between them. Germline lookup yields CDR1 SGHRS and CDR2 YFSETQ. CDR3 DNA sequence: TGCGCCAGCAGCTTGGAATGGGGGACGGGGGCCGGGGAGCTGTTTTTT. This sequence encodes CASSLEWGTGAGELFF.

The V call is TRBV9, the J call TRBJ2-2, with 7 nucleotides matching TRBD2. CDR3 length equals 17 residues. Germline loops: CDR1 SGDLS, CDR2 YYNGEE. V shed 0 bases, J shed 7 bases, and the junction held 12 bases outside the gene matches. The CDR3 sequence is CASSVEVWGGRDGELFF. CDR3 nucleotide sequence: TGTGCCAGCAGCGTAGAAGTCTGGGGGGGACGGGACGGGGAGCTGTTTTTT.

The chain joins TRBV11-2 to TRBJ1-1; possibly TRBD1 for D (5 bases). Germline V gene lookup returns CDR1 SGHAT and CDR2 FQNNGV. The CDR3 contains 14 residues. Trimming shortened V by 5 bases and J by 4 bases, and 14 bases separated the two germline ends. In DNA form, the CDR3 reads TGTGCCAGCAGCCCTGGGACCCTTAGCACTGAAGCTTTCTTT. It codes for CASSPGTLSTEAFF.

The chain joins TRBV15 to TRBJ2-7; unclear D gene. Germline V gene sequence: CDR1 LNHNV, CDR2 YYDKDF (reference sequence). V lost 3 bases to trimming and J lost 2 bases, with 11 bases between them. The CDR3 contains 14 residues. The CDR3 is CATSSLGETYEQYV. CDR3 DNA sequence: TGTGCCACCAGCAGTTTAGGTGAGACCTACGAGCAGTACGTC.

The chain recombines TRBV11-2 with TRBJ1-4; a possible D gene is TRBD1 (5 bases). V lost 3 bases, J lost 7 bases, and 12 bases lay in between. There are 14 residues in the CDR3. The germline V gene has CDR1 SGHAT and CDR2 FQNNGV. The DNA of the CDR3 is TGTGCCAGCAGCTTGTCAGGGACTCGTGAAAAACTGTTTTTT. It is translated as CASSLSGTREKLFF.

The chain links TRBV2 to TRBJ1-2, with D uncertain. The CDR3 length is 14 residues. Trimming took 2 bases from V and 6 from J, leaving 13 bases between them. Looked up from germline, CDR1 is SNHLY and CDR2 is FYNNEI. This CDR3 is CASSEPLRVHGYTF. CDR3 DNA: TGTGCCAGCAGTGAACCCTTGAGAGTACATGGCTACACCTTC.

V is TRBV5-1 and J is TRBJ1-4; no clear D gene. CDR3 length: 16 amino acids. V was shortened by 4 bases and J by 3 bases, with 16 bases between the two germline ends. Germline-derived CDR1 and CDR2 are SGHRS and YFSETQ. CDR3 DNA: TGCGCCAGCAGCCTGGGCTTAGACTCCCCTAATGAAAAACTGTTTTTT. This encodes CASSLGLDSPNEKLFF.

CDR3 region: CASSQKTGIFSEAFF. Here the CDR3 DNA reads TGCGCCAGCAGCCAAAAGACAGGGATTTTCTCCGAAGCTTTCTTT. The chain links TRBV4-1 to TRBJ1-1, with 7 bases lining up with TRBD1. With 2 bases clipped from V and 8 bases from J, the junction kept 11 bases outside the gene matches. Germline CDR1 and CDR2: MGHRA and YSYEKL. This CDR3 region has 15 residues.

This clone turned up a few times. The chain links TRBV29-1 to TRBJ1-2, with no clear D. Between the trimmed V and J ends, which lost 3 bases and 6 bases, there was a span of 14 bases. CDR1 is SQVTM and CDR2 is ANQGSEA in the germline V gene. This CDR3 has 13 amino acids. The CDR3: CSVDGKAGDGYTF. As DNA, the CDR3 is TGCAGCGTTGACGGGAAAGCAGGTGATGGCTACACCTTC.

The chain joins TRBV2 to TRBJ2-1; D not resolved. The CDR3 contains 13 residues. V was shortened by 7 bases and J by 4 bases, with 11 bases between the two germline ends. Germline CDR1 is SNHLY and CDR2 is FYNNEI. The CDR3 bases are TGTGCCAGCACCGCCGACGGTTACAATGAGCAGTTCTTC. Its translation is CASTADGYNEQFF.

This clone was counted a few times. The chain combines TRBV5-1 with TRBJ1-1; 7 nucleotides line up with TRBD1. V shed 4 bases, J shed 1 base, and the junction held 4 bases outside the gene matches. This CDR3 has 14 amino acids. In germline, CDR1 is SGHRS, CDR2 YFSETQ. The CDR3 coding sequence is TGCGCCAGCAGCCGGGACAGTCAGAACACTGAAGCTTTCTTT. This encodes CASSRDSQNTEAFF.

This chain connects TRBV10-3 to TRBJ2-7; D is possibly TRBD1 (6 bases). Germline CDR1 is ENHRY and CDR2 is SYGVKD. The CDR3 sequence is 14 residues long. V lost 3 bases, J lost 5 bases, and 14 bases lay in between. Here the CDR3 reads CAISDSGALDEQYV. Here the CDR3 DNA reads TGTGCCATCAGTGATTCAGGGGCGCTTGACGAGCAGTACGTC.

This chain uses TRBV10-3 with TRBJ1-6; D unresolved. This CDR3 is 16 amino acids long. V was clipped by 2 bases and J by 0 bases, with 8 bases between them. Germline lookup yields CDR1 ENHRY and CDR2 SYGVKD. The CDR3 DNA reads TGTGCCATCAGTGAGCTAGGGAGCTCCTATAATTCACCCCTCCACTTT. Translating it yields CAISELGSSYNSPLHF.

The chain employs TRBV7-2 and TRBJ2-3, with D possibly being TRBD2 (5 bases). This CDR3 region has 14 residues. Deletions cut 4 bases from V and 2 bases from J, with 10 bases between. Per germline, CDR1 SGHTA and CDR2 FQGNSA. The CDR3 reads CASSSRTYTDTQYF. The DNA for the CDR3 is TGTGCCAGCAGCTCGAGGACTTACACAGATACGCAGTATTTT.

The chain is built from TRBV5-1 and TRBJ2-5, with D tentatively TRBD1 or TRBD2 (6 bases each). CDR3 length equals 14 residues. V lost 4 bases and J lost 5, with 15 bases in between. Germline lookup yields CDR1 SGHRS and CDR2 YFSETQ. CDR3 loop: CASSVAGAGETQYF. The CDR3, as DNA: TGCGCCAGCAGCGTGGCAGGGGCGGGGGAGACCCAGTACTTC.

The chain uses TRBV18 and TRBJ1-3; 8 positions agree with TRBD1. The CDR3 runs 16 residues. The junction had 6 bases not matched to a gene; V was cut back by 5 bases and J by 0 bases. The germline V gene has CDR1 KGHSH and CDR2 LQKENI. CDR3 DNA: TGTGCCAGCTCAGCCTCTACAGGGGGCTCTGGAAACACCATATATTTT. Protein sequence: CASSASTGGSGNTIYF.